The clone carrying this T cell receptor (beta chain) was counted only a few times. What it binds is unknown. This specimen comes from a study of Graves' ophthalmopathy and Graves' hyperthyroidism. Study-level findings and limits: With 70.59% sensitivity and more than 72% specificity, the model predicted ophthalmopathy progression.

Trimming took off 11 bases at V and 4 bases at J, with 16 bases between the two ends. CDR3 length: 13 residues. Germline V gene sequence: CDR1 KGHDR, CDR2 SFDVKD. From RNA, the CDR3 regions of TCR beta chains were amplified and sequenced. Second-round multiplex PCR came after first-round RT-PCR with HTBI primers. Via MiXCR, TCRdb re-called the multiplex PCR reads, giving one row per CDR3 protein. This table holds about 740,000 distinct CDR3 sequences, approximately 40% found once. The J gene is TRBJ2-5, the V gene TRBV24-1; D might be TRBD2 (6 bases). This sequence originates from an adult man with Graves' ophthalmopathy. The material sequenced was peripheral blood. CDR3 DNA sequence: TGTGCCAGCATGGGTCAGGGAGGAGAGACCCAGTACTTC. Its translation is CASMGQGGETQYF.